These 18 T cell receptor beta chains were all obtained from the same sample, sequenced in a study of CD8+ T cells in alopecia areata. Isolated RNA was reverse transcribed into cDNA used as the sequencing template. Data came from immunoSEQ multiplex PCR; TCRdb stores just in-frame clones and leaves some out. Of over 70,000 clones listed, around 61% are singletons. Treatment specified: oral pan-JAK inhibitor, 5-10 mg twice daily. The material sequenced was CD8+ T cells sorted from blood, taken at week 24, from a patient treated with tofacitinib. The source is a human donor with alopecia areata.

V gene TRBV5-4 combines with J gene TRBJ1-2; D is possibly TRBD1 (6 bases). Germline V gene sequence: CDR1 SGHNT, CDR2 YYREEE (reference sequence). Trimming left V 4 bases short and J 3 bases short, with 13 bases between. This CDR3 is 14 amino acids long. The CDR3 DNA follows: TGTGCCAGCAGCCCGGACAGCGACTACTATGGCTACACCTTC. Its translation is CASSPDSDYYGYTF. Together with reference TRBV5-4 and TRBJ1-2, the CDR3 gives the full variable domain: ETGVTQSPTHLIKTRGQQVTLRCSSQSGHNTVSWYQQALGQGPQFIFQYYREEENGRGNFPPRFSGLQFPNYSSELNVNALELDDSALYLCASSPDSDYYGYTFGSGTRLTVV.

V and J are TRBV5-6 and TRBJ2-7; maybe TRBD1 (5 bases). This CDR3 has 14 amino acids. Germline V gene lookup returns CDR1 SGHDT and CDR2 YYEEEE. The ends were cut back, 0 bases at V and 2 bases at J, with 9 bases in the middle. This CDR3 is CASSLGQGAYEQYF. The CDR3, as DNA: TGTGCCAGCAGCTTGGGGCAGGGCGCCTACGAGCAGTACTTC.

V usage is TRBV6-5 and J usage is TRBJ2-7; D gene ambiguous. CDR1 MNHEY and CDR2 SVGAGI come from the germline V gene. This CDR3 has 14 residues. V dropped 0 bases and J dropped 4 bases, with 10 bases sitting between them. The CDR3 sequence: CASSYSLSGYEQYF. The CDR3 DNA reads TGTGCCAGCAGTTACTCGTTGTCCGGTTACGAGCAGTACTTC.

CDR3 nucleotides: TGCGCCAGCAGCCAAGTACCGACTCCTCAGGATGGCTACACCTTC. Amino acids: CASSQVPTPQDGYTF. The chain joins TRBV4-1 to TRBJ1-2; the D is unclear. Per the germline V gene, CDR1 is MGHRA and CDR2 is YSYEKL. V was shortened by 1 base and J by 6 bases, with 15 bases between the two germline ends. This CDR3 has 15 amino acids.

This rearrangement joins TRBV11-1 to TRBJ1-1; D is uncertain. The V gene lost 5 bases and the J gene lost 4 bases, with 14 bases spanning the gap. CDR3 length: 14 amino acids. Germline CDR1 is SGHAT and CDR2 is FQDESV (reference sequence). The CDR3 nucleotides are TGTGCCAGCAGCCCTCGCGGGGTTGGCACTGAAGCTTTCTTT. Its translation is CASSPRGVGTEAFF. The full variable domain, rest sourced from reference TRBV11-1 and TRBJ1-1, is EAEVAQSPRYKITEKSQAVAFWCDPISGHATLYWYRQILGQGPELLVQFQDESVVDDSQLPKDRFSAERLKGVDSTLKIQPAELGDSAMYLCASSPRGVGTEAFFGQGTRLTVV.

CDR3 nucleotide sequence: TGTGCCAGCAGAGGCGGCAATGAGCAGTTCTTC. It is translated as CASRGGNEQFF. This chain links TRBV7-6 with TRBJ2-1, with D hard to call. The CDR3 sequence is 11 residues long. CDR1 is SGHVS, CDR2 FNYEAQ, per germline. Trimming stripped 6 bases from V and 6 bases from J, with 6 bases between.

The chain uses TRBV4-1 and TRBJ2-5, with D tentatively TRBD1 or TRBD2 (5 bases each). The CDR3 is made up of 16 amino acids. Germline CDR1 reads MGHRA; CDR2 reads YSYEKL. V lost 3 bases and J lost 5, with 19 bases in between. The CDR3 reads CASSHAPGPGRETQYF. The CDR3 bases are TGCGCCAGCAGCCATGCTCCGGGACCGGGGCGGGAGACCCAGTACTTC.

The CDR3 protein is CASSRGGREQYF. The CDR3 DNA sequence: TGTGCCAGCAGTAGGGGGGGGCGCGAGCAGTACTTC. This chain uses TRBV28 with TRBJ2-7; perhaps TRBD2 as D (7 bases). The germline V gene encodes CDR1 MDHEN and CDR2 SYDVKM. V shed 5 bases and J shed 6 bases, with 11 bases lying between them. The CDR3 length is 12 residues.

V is TRBV25-1 and J is TRBJ1-2, with D possibly being TRBD1 (5 bases). V was clipped by 4 bases and J by 3 bases, with 15 bases between them. The germline V gene has CDR1 MGHDK and CDR2 SYGVNS. The CDR3 extends over 15 amino acids. The CDR3 sequence: CASSAVRDGDYGYTF. The CDR3 DNA follows: TGTGCCAGCAGTGCAGTCCGGGACGGTGACTATGGCTACACCTTC.

The chain employs TRBV5-6 and TRBJ2-3; D possibly corresponds to TRBD2 (5 bases). Deletions cut 3 bases from V and 6 bases from J, with 5 bases between. CDR3 length equals 11 residues. CDR1 is SGHDT and CDR2 is YYEEEE in the germline V gene. CDR3 amino acids: CASSSGDTQYF. The CDR3 DNA follows: TGTGCCAGCAGCTCGGGGGATACGCAGTATTTT.

This clone was picked up a small number of times. The V call is TRBV6-5, the J call TRBJ2-5, with D maybe TRBD1 (6 bases). The CDR3 extends over 15 amino acids. The germline V gene encodes CDR1 MNHEY and CDR2 SVGAGI. V was pared by 5 bases and J by 4 bases, with 17 bases between. Here the CDR3 DNA reads TGTGCCAGCAGTCTGGGGGCAGGGATTAGAGAGACCCAGTACTTC. Encoded protein: CASSLGAGIRETQYF.

V and J are TRBV4-2 and TRBJ2-1; no clear D. V lost 1 base and J lost 15, with 13 bases in between. The CDR3 contains 12 residues. The germline V gene encodes CDR1 LGHNA and CDR2 YNFKEQ. CDR3 protein: CASSQGPSRVFF. CDR3 in DNA: TGTGCCAGCAGCCAAGGCCCCAGTAGAGTGTTCTTC.

This clone was counted ten times or more. The J gene is TRBJ2-3, the V gene TRBV6-4; the match to TRBD2 covers 7 bases. Per the germline V gene, CDR1 is MRHNA and CDR2 is SNTAGT. This CDR3 contains 15 residues. Germline trimming cut 6 bases from V and 1 base from J; bases unmatched to any gene: 7. The CDR3 sequence is CASREASGGTDTQYF. The CDR3 bases are TGTGCCAGCAGGGAGGCTAGCGGAGGCACAGATACGCAGTATTTT.

The chain joins TRBV25-1 to TRBJ2-6; TRBD1 is a possible D gene (5 bases). The V and J ends lost 4 bases and 0 bases respectively, with 13 bases between them. Germline loops: CDR1 MGHDK, CDR2 SYGVNS. CDR3 length equals 17 residues. This chain's CDR3 is CASSAFDSISGANVLTF. CDR3 DNA sequence: TGTGCCAGCAGTGCCTTTGACAGTATCTCTGGGGCCAACGTCCTGACTTTC.

The V call is TRBV7-9, the J call TRBJ2-2, with 8 bases that match TRBD2. The germline V gene encodes CDR1 SEHNR and CDR2 FQNEAQ (reference sequence). V lost 4 bases and J lost 2; bases outside the gene matches: 3. This CDR3 has 15 amino acids. The CDR3: CASSYREGNTGELFF. As DNA, the CDR3 is TGTGCCAGCAGCTACCGGGAGGGAAACACCGGGGAGCTGTTTTTT. The complete variable domain, with remaining parts taken from reference TRBV7-9 and TRBJ2-2, reads DTGVSQNPRHKITKRGQNVTFRCDPISEHNRLYWYRQTLGQGPEFLTYFQNEAQLEKSRLLSDRFSAERPKGSFSTLEIQRTEQGDSAMYLCASSYREGNTGELFFGEGSRLTVL.

This chain uses TRBV5-7 with TRBJ1-5; no definite D call. TRBV5-7 is marked as an open reading frame, function uncertain. CDR3 length: 15 residues. Trimming stripped 4 bases from V and 0 bases from J, with 11 bases between. As DNA, the CDR3 is TGTGCCAGCAGCCCCTCGGGATATAGCAATCAGCCCCAGCATTTT. It is translated as CASSPSGYSNQPQHF.

V usage is TRBV27 and J usage is TRBJ2-1; 8 bases match TRBD2. Germline values: CDR1 MNHEY, CDR2 SMNVEV (reference sequence). The CDR3 has 15 residues. Trimming at V came to 4 bases and at J to 8 bases, leaving 10 bases not matched to a gene. CDR3 sequence (DNA): TGTGCCAGCAGTTCCACGGGACTAGTACTTGATGAGCAGTTCTTC. Protein sequence: CASSSTGLVLDEQFF.

This clone was observed a few times. This chain uses TRBV11-2 with TRBJ2-7, with 14 nucleotides matching TRBD2. Germline values: CDR1 SGHAT, CDR2 FQNNGV. CDR3 length: 17 residues. The ends lost 4 bases at V and 2 bases at J; junction bases unmatched: 7. The CDR3 DNA reads TGTGCCAGCAGCTATCCGGGACTAGCGGGGGACGCCTACGAGCAGTACTTC. Its translation is CASSYPGLAGDAYEQYF.